This T cell receptor beta chain was retrieved from a study of blood T cell repertoires in COVID-19. Overall study context: Researchers got acute and convalescent COVID-19 samples from the United States, Italy and Spain. The cDNA or gDNA used as material had been derived from T cells, B-cell-depleted T cells, or PBMCs.

The CDR3 is 12 amino acids. Germline assignment: CDR1 LNHDA and CDR2 SQIVND (reference sequence). Deletions cut 7 bases from V and 3 bases from J, with 7 bases between. The method was immunoSEQ multiplex PCR; TCRdb's version includes in-frame clones alone and lacks a portion of them. The data show roughly 380,000 clones, 81% seen once. The clonotype originates from a human donor with acute or convalescent COVID-19. The donor label of this sample is uncertain. This chain uses TRBV19 with TRBJ1-5; no firm D call. The material sequenced was peripheral blood. The CDR3: CASNSHNQPQHF. The DNA of the CDR3 is TGTGCCAGTAACAGCCACAATCAGCCCCAGCATTTT.